The rows below give T cell receptor beta chains drawn from one sample of a study of blood T cell repertoires in COVID-19. The table came from immunoSEQ multiplex PCR; TCRdb's copy has only in-frame clones and leaves some out. The sample records about 73,000 clones, over 65% being singletons. The material sequenced was peripheral blood. Every receptor here comes from a woman in her sixties or seventies with acute or convalescent COVID-19. Each CDR3 is given without its conserved first and last residue. Fields, in order: clone size, J gene, V gene, CDR3 protein. Some rows have no size entry. The others give once, few or many, or a class for an expanded clone.

>NA|TRBJ2-2|TRBV12-1
ASSPMRLAGSIGGELF
>NA|TRBJ1-3|TRBV5-1
ASSRGSRRDTIY
>NA|TRBJ1-2|TRBV5-5
ASSLGDKGYGYT
>NA|TRBJ2-7|TRBV2
ASLGSRDRVNEQY
>NA|TRBJ2-3|TRBV6-2/TRBV6-3
ASSTSRLAGGTDTQY
>NA|TRBJ1-2|TRBV18
ASSTGDGYT
>NA|TRBJ1-5|TRBV5-8
ASSSDRSSNQPQH
>NA|TRBJ1-2|TRBV5-5
ASSPPGGFNYGYT
>NA|TRBJ2-7|TRBV18
ASSPPQGRAYEQY
>NA|TRBJ2-1|TRBV2
ASSGEGTNNEQF
>NA|TRBJ2-3|TRBV5-1
ASSLVEFADTQY
>NA|TRBJ1-5|TRBV18
ASSSRPWPQH
>NA|TRBJ2-3|TRBV12-3/TRBV12-4
ASSLGGLDTQY
>few|TRBJ2-2|TRBV6-5
ASRGPGQNTGELF
>NA|TRBJ1-2|TRBV19
ASSIGGPGGYGYT
>NA|TRBJ2-7|TRBV5-4
ASSGGPDYEQY
>NA|TRBJ1-1|TRBV28
ASSLPLKGGTEAF